The 19 T cell receptor beta chains presented below share a single source sample, sequenced in a study of shared clonotypes between healthy human individuals. Here immunoSEQ multiplex PCR was the method, and the copy in TCRdb shows in-frame clones only, minus some. The sample lists roughly 2 million clones; nearly 97% were seen once. Sequencing was carried out using naive CD4+ T cells sorted from blood. Subset defined: CD45RA+ positively selected. These receptors were taken from a man aged 18 to 29 in good health.

Note on this clone: Within the sample, other DNA sequences also encode this same CDR3. This sequence joins TRBV9 and TRBJ2-3; D is undetermined. This CDR3 contains 13 residues. The germline V and J ends were trimmed by 2 bases and 1 base, with 5 bases remaining between them. Per germline, CDR1 SGDLS and CDR2 YYNGEE. The CDR3, as DNA: TGTGCCAGCAGCGTCTTCGGCACAGATACGCAGTATTTT. Translating gives CASSVFGTDTQYF.

The J gene is TRBJ1-1, the V gene TRBV30; D gene uncertain. Germline V lookup: CDR1 GTSNPN, CDR2 SVGIG (reference sequence). CDR3 length: 12 residues. Trimming took 2 bases from V and 5 from J, leaving 9 bases between them. DNA for the CDR3: TGTGCCTGGAGTCCTCGTTGGACTGAAGCTTTCTTT. Its protein is CAWSPRWTEAFF. The variable domain in full, with the rest retrieved from reference TRBV30 and TRBJ1-1, is SQTIHQWPATLVQPVGSPLSLECTVEGTSNPNLYWYRQAAGRGLQLLFYSVGIGQISSEVPQNLSASRPQDRQFILSSKKLLLSDSGFYLCAWSPRWTEAFFGQGTRLTVV.

The V gene is TRBV6-6, the J gene TRBJ2-1; D unclear. This CDR3 has 11 residues. Per the germline V gene, CDR1 is MNHNY and CDR2 is SVGAGI (reference sequence). Trimming left V 0 bases short and J 12 bases short, with 6 bases between. CDR3 in amino acids: CASSYSGVQFF. CDR3 bases: TGTGCCAGCAGTTACTCTGGGGTGCAGTTCTTC.

This chain joins TRBV10-3 and TRBJ2-1, with 8 positions matching TRBD2. The length of the CDR3 is 15 residues. Germline-derived CDR1 and CDR2 are ENHRY and SYGVKD. V lost 1 base, J lost 2 bases, and 1 base stayed unmatched. Here the CDR3 reads CAISELGLAYNEQFF. CDR3 sequence (DNA): TGTGCCATCAGTGAGTTGGGACTAGCCTACAATGAGCAGTTCTTC.

Points on this clone: This sample includes further DNA sequences coding for the same CDR3. The chain carries TRBV19 and TRBJ2-7; 7 bases map to TRBD2. The CDR3 totals 14 residues. CDR1 is LNHDA and CDR2 is SQIVND in the germline V gene (reference sequence). After removal of 2 bases from V and 2 bases from J, the junction contained 3 bases not matched to a gene. In DNA form, the CDR3 reads TGTGCCAGTAGTATAAGAGGGAGGGCCTACGAGCAGTACTTC. Amino acids: CASSIRGRAYEQYF.

V usage is TRBV7-9 and J usage is TRBJ1-4; D is undetermined. Germline lookup yields CDR1 SEHNR and CDR2 FQNEAQ (reference sequence). V shed 9 bases and J shed 0 bases, with 8 bases lying between them. The CDR3 spans 13 residues. The CDR3 nucleotides are TGTGCCAGTTCCGGTACAACTAATGAAAAACTGTTTTTT. Its protein product is CASSGTTNEKLFF. Together with reference TRBV7-9 and TRBJ1-4, the CDR3 gives the full variable domain: DTGVSQNPRHKITKRGQNVTFRCDPISEHNRLYWYRQTLGQGPEFLTYFQNEAQLEKSRLLSDRFSAERPKGSFSTLEIQRTEQGDSAMYLCASSGTTNEKLFFGSGTQLSVL.

This rearrangement joins TRBV30 to TRBJ2-1; tentative D call: TRBD1 (6 bases). Per germline, CDR1 GTSNPN and CDR2 SVGIG (reference sequence). Trimming removed 2 bases at V and 14 bases at J, with 13 bases between. This CDR3 spans 11 amino acids. The CDR3 spells CAWSNRDKEFF. CDR3 bases: TGTGCCTGGAGTAACCGGGACAAGGAGTTCTTC.

This chain's CDR3 is CASSIPGQPPYEQYF. The CDR3 coding sequence is TGCGCCAGCAGCATTCCGGGACAACCTCCCTACGAGCAGTACTTC. The chain has TRBV4-1 and TRBJ2-7, with D tentatively TRBD1 (6 bases). V dropped 5 bases and J dropped 2 bases, with 16 bases sitting between them. The CDR3 is 15 residues long. From germline, CDR1 is MGHRA and CDR2 YSYEKL.

This CDR3 is CASSAELGTEAFF. As DNA, the CDR3 is TGTGCCAGCAGCGCGGAGCTGGGCACTGAAGCTTTCTTT. V usage is TRBV9 and J usage is TRBJ1-1; D remains ambiguous. The germline CDR1 and CDR2 sequences are SGDLS and YYNGEE. Trimming left V 3 bases short and J 4 bases short, with 10 bases between. The CDR3 length is 13 residues.

The rearrangement links TRBV6-5 to TRBJ1-2, with unresolved D. V was cut by 6 bases and J by 4 bases, with 12 bases left in between. The CDR3 sequence is 13 residues long. Germline V gives CDR1 MNHEY, CDR2 SVGAGI. CDR3 loop: CASSRHNSYGYTF. As DNA, the CDR3 is TGTGCCAGCAGCCGCCATAACAGCTATGGCTACACCTTC.

The V gene is TRBV27, the J gene TRBJ2-7; 12 bases map to TRBD2. Trimming cost V 1 base and J 5 bases; bases outside gene matches: 3. The CDR3 spans 15 residues. Germline-derived CDR1 and CDR2 are MNHEY and SMNVEV (reference sequence). CDR3 DNA sequence: TGTGCCAGCAGTTTATTGACTAGCGGGAGTAACGAGCAGTACTTC. Amino acid sequence: CASSLLTSGSNEQYF.

This clone was seen once. The chain uses TRBV4-1 and TRBJ2-7; TRBD2 aligns across 8 bases. The V gene's germline CDR1 is MGHRA and CDR2 YSYEKL. V was clipped by 4 bases and J by 3 bases; unmatched bases: 11. The CDR3 runs 16 residues. CDR3 protein: CASSLRRFSGSYEQYF. The CDR3 region has the DNA TGCGCCAGCAGCCTAAGGAGGTTCAGCGGGAGCTACGAGCAGTACTTC.

The rearrangement joins TRBV5-6 to TRBJ2-6; D gene ambiguous. With 5 bases removed from V and 6 bases from J, the gap between germline ends came to 15 bases. Germline CDR1 is SGHDT and CDR2 is YYEEEE. The CDR3 sequence is 15 residues long. The CDR3 DNA sequence: TGTGCCAGCAGGCCCTCAGGTGCTGTGGCCAACGTCCTGACTTTC. It translates to CASRPSGAVANVLTF.

V usage is TRBV7-9 and J usage is TRBJ2-5; 8 bases map to TRBD2. Trimming at V came to 6 bases and at J to 5 bases, leaving 14 bases not matched to a gene. Germline lookup yields CDR1 SEHNR and CDR2 FQNEAQ (reference sequence). The CDR3 covers 16 residues. CDR3 in amino acids: CASRTRPGLGQETQYF. DNA for the CDR3: TGTGCCAGCAGAACACGCCCGGGACTAGGGCAGGAGACCCAGTACTTC.

In its sample, this clone was seen once. This rearrangement joins TRBV12-2 to TRBJ2-3; the table gives TRBD2 as D, unverified against the DNA. TRBV12-2 corresponds to a pseudogene. CDR3 length equals 16 residues. In DNA form, the CDR3 reads TGTGCAAGTCGCTTAGCACTCGGGTGCATAGATGGTACGCAGTATTTT. Translating gives CASRLALGCIDGTQYF.

This chain links TRBV19 with TRBJ1-6, with no clear D. V lost 3 bases to trimming and J lost 2 bases, with 14 bases between them. Per germline, CDR1 LNHDA and CDR2 SQIVND (reference sequence). The CDR3 has 17 residues. The CDR3 DNA sequence: TGTGCCAGTAGTATGCCCGGATTATTAGCCTATAATTCACCCCTCCACTTT. It specifies CASSMPGLLAYNSPLHF.

V usage is TRBV5-4 and J usage is TRBJ2-3; possibly TRBD1 for D (6 bases). The CDR3 runs to 16 residues. Germline assignment: CDR1 SGHNT and CDR2 YYREEE (reference sequence). Between the trimmed V and J ends, which lost 2 bases and 3 bases, there was a span of 16 bases. The DNA for the CDR3 is TGTGCCAGCAGCTTATTGGACAGACCGCCGACAGATACGCAGTATTTT. Its protein product is CASSLLDRPPTDTQYF.

This clone was counted a single time. The chain recombines TRBV9 with TRBJ1-2, with D maybe TRBD1 (6 bases). The CDR3 has 12 amino acids. V was pared by 7 bases and J by 0 bases, with 7 bases between. Germline V gene lookup returns CDR1 SGDLS and CDR2 YYNGEE. CDR3 sequence (DNA): TGTGCCAGCTGGACAGCTAACTATGGCTACACCTTC. Translated, it gives CASWTANYGYTF.

This clone appeared a single time. The chain has TRBV6-1 and TRBJ1-4; 7 nucleotides agree with TRBD1. From germline, CDR1 is MNHNS and CDR2 SASEGT. The CDR3 spans 15 residues. V lost 3 bases, J lost 4 bases, and 5 bases stayed unmatched. The CDR3, as DNA: TGTGCCAGCAGTGATGGGGGACAGAATAATGAAAAACTGTTTTTT. It yields the protein CASSDGGQNNEKLFF.